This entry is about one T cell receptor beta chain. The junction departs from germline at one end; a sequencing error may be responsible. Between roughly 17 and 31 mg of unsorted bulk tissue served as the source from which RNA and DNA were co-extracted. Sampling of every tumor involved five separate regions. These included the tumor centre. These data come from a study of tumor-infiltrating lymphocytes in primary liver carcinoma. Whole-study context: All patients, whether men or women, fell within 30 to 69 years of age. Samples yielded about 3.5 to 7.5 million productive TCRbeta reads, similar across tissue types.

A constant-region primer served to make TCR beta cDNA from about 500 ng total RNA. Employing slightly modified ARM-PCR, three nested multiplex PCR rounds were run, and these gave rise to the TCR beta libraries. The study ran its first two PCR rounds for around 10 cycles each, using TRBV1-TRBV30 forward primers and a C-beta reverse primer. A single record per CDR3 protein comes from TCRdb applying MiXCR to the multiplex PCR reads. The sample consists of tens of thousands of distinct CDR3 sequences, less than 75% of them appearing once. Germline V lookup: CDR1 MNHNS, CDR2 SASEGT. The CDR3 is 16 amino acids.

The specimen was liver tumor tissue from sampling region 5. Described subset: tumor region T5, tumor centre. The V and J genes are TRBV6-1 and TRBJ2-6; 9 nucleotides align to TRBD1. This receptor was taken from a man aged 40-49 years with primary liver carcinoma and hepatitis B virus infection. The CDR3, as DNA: TGTGCCAGCAGTCCGGGACAGGGACCCGGGGCCAACGCCCTGACATTC. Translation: CASSPGQGPGANALTF.